The present TCR beta chain was sequenced within a study of human T cells and chemical hapten exposure. Unique molecular identifiers were attached to individual cDNA molecules during library preparation. From the RACE reads, TCRdb called clonotypes with MiXCR, one entry per CDR3 protein. The sample has some 54,000 distinct CDR3 sequences, about a tenth seen once; the top ten hold over 1.5%. This clonotype was observed at least ten times. Its antigen remains unidentified. Time point specified: patch test 2, 6 weeks after DPC sensitization. Treatment described: therapeutic diphenylcyclopropenone sensitization with weekly scalp DPC. Samples of blood were obtained prior to the application of each patch test. Study-level results: Higher patch test scores went with higher counts of PT1 expanded TCRs. There were significantly more large CDR3 similarity clusters among expanded TCRs than among controls.

The CDR3 has 12 residues. Trimming shortened V by 8 bases and J by 5 bases, and 12 bases separated the two germline ends. The receptor comes from a woman between 50 and 59 years old with alopecia areata. Some clones in this sample may be carry-over from other donors' samples. The starting material was whole blood, obtained in connection with sensitization to the hapten diphenylcyclopropenone (DPC). The V gene is TRBV12-3 or TRBV12-4, the J gene TRBJ1-1; D perhaps matches TRBD1 (6 bases). The CDR3: CASHRGSTEAFF. Here the CDR3 DNA reads TGTGCCAGCCATAGGGGGTCGACTGAAGCTTTCTTT.